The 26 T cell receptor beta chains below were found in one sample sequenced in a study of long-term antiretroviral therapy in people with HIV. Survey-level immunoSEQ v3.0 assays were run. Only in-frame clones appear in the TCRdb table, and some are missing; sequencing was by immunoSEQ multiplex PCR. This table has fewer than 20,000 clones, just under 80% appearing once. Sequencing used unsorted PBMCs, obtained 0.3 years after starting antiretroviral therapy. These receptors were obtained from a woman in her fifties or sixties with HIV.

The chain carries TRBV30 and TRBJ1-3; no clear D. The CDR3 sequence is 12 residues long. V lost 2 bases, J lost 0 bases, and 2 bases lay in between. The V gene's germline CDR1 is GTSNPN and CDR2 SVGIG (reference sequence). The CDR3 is CAWSSSGNTIYF. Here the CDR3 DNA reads TGTGCCTGGAGTAGCTCTGGAAACACCATATATTTT.

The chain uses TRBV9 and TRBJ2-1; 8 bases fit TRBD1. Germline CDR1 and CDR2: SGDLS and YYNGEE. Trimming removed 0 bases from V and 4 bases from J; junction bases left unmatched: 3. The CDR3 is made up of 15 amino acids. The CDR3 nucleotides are TGTGCCAGCAGCGTAGAAAGGACAGGGTACAATGAGCAGTTCTTC. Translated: CASSVERTGYNEQFF.

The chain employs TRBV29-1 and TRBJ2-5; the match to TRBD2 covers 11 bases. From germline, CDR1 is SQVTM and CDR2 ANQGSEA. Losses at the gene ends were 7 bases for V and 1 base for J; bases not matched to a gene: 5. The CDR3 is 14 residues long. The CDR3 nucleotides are TGCAGCGCTGCTGGGACTAGCGGCCAAGAGACCCAGTACTTC. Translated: CSAAGTSGQETQYF. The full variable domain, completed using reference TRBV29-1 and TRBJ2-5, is SAVISQKPSRDICQRGTSLTIQCQVDSQVTMMFWYRQQPGQSLTLIATANQGSEATYESGFVIDKFPISRPNLTFSTLTVSNMSPEDSSIYLCSAAGTSGQETQYFGPGTRLLVL.

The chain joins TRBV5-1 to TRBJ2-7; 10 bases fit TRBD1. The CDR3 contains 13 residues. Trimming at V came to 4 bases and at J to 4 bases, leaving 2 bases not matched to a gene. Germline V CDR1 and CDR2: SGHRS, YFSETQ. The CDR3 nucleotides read TGCGCCAGCAGCCGGGACAGGGGATACGAGCAGTACGTC. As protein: CASSRDRGYEQYV.

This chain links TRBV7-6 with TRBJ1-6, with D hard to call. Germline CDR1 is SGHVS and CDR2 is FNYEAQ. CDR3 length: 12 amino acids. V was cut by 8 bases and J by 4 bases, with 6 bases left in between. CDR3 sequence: CASGHYNSPLHF. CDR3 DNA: TGTGCCAGCGGCCATTATAATTCACCCCTCCACTTT.

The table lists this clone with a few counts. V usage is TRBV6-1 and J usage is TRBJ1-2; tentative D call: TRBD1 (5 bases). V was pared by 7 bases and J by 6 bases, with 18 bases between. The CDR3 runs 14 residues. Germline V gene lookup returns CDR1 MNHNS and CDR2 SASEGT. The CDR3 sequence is CASITEQGRNGYTF. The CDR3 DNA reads TGTGCCAGCATCACCGAGCAGGGAAGGAATGGCTACACCTTC.

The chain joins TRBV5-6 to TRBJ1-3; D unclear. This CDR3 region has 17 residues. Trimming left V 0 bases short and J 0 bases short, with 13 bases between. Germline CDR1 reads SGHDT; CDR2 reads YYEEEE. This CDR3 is CASSLGGQLSSGNTIYF. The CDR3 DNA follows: TGTGCCAGCAGCTTGGGAGGTCAACTGAGCTCTGGAAACACCATATATTTT.

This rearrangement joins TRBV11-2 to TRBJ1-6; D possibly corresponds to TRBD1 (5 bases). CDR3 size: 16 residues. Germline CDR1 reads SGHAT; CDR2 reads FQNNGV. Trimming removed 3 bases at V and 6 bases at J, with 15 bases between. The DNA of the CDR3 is TGTGCCAGCAGCTTTCGCCGGGACCACTTTAATTCACCCCTCCACTTT. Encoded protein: CASSFRRDHFNSPLHF.

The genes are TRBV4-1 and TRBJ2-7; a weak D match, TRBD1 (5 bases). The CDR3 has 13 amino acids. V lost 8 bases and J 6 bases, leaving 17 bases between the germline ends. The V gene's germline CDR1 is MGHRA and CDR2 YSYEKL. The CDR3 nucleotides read TGCGCCAGCGGACCTATTTCAGGGTTCGAGCAGTACTTC. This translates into CASGPISGFEQYF.

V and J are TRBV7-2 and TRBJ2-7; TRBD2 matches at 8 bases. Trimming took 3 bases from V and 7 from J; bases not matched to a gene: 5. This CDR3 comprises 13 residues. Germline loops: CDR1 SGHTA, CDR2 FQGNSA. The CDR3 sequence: CASSFGGAGEQYV. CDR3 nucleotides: TGTGCCAGCAGCTTCGGGGGGGCGGGGGAGCAGTACGTC.

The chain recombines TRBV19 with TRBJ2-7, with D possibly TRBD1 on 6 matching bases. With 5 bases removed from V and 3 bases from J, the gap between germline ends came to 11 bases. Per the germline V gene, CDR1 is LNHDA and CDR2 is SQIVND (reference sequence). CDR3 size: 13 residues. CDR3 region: CASSPRTDYEQYF. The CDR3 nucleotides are TGTGCCAGTAGTCCCAGGACAGACTACGAGCAGTACTTC. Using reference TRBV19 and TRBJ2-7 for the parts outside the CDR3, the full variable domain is DGGITQSPKYLFRKEGQNVTLSCEQNLNHDAMYWYRQDPGQGLRLIYYSQIVNDFQKGDIAEGYSVSREKKESFPLTVTSAQKNPTAFYLCASSPRTDYEQYFGPGTRLTVT.

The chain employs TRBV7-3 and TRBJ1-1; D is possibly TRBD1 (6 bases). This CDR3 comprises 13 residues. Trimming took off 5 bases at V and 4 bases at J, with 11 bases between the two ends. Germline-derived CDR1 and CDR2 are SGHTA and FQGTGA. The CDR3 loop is CASSPTGTTEAFF. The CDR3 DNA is TGTGCCAGCAGCCCTACAGGGACCACTGAAGCTTTCTTT.

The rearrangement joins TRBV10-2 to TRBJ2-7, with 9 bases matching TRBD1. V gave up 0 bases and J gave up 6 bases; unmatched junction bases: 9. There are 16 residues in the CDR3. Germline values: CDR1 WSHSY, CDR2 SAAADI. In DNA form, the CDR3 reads TGCGCCAGCAGTGAGTCGAATTGGGACAGGGCAGGCGAGCAGTACGTC. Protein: CASSESNWDRAGEQYV.

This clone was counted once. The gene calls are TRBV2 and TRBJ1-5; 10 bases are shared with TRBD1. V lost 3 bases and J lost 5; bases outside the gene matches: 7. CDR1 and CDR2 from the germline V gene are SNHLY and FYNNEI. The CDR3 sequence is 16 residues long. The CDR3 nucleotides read TGTGCCAGCAGTGAGGGACAGGGGTTTAGGGATCAGCCCCAGCATTTT. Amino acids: CASSEGQGFRDQPQHF.

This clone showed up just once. This CDR3 reads CASSFPGQGTEAFF. The CDR3 DNA is TGTGCCAGCAGCTTCCCGGGACAGGGCACTGAAGCTTTCTTT. The V call is TRBV11-2, the J call TRBJ1-1, with TRBD1 matching 9 bases. The trim removed 3 bases at V and 4 bases at J, leaving 3 bases unmatched. This CDR3 is built from 14 residues. Germline-derived CDR1 and CDR2 are SGHAT and FQNNGV.

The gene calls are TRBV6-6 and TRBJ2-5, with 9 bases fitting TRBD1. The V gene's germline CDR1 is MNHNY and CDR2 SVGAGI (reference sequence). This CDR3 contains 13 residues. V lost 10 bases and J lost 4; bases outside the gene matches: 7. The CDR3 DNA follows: TGTGCCACCCAACAGGGGGCCGGAGAGACCCAGTACTTC. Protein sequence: CATQQGAGETQYF.

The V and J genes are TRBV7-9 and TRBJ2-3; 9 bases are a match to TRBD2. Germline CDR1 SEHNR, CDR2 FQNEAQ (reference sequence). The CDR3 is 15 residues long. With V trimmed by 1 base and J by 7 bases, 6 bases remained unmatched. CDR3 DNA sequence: TGTGCCAGCAGCTTAGTGGCGGGGGGGCCAAATACGCAGTATTTT. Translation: CASSLVAGGPNTQYF.

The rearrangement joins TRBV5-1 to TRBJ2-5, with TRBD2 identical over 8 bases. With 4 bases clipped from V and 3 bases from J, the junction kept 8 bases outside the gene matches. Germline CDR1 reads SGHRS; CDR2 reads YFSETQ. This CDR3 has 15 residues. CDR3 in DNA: TGCGCCAGCAGCCGTCTGACTAGCGAAAAAGAGACCCAGTACTTC. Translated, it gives CASSRLTSEKETQYF.

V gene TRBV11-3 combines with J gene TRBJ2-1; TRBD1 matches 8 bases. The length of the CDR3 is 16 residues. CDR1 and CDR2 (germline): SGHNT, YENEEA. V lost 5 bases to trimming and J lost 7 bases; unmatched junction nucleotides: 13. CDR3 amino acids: CASSAAGGAFRNEQFF. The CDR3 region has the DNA TGTGCCAGCAGCGCTGCAGGGGGCGCGTTTAGGAATGAGCAGTTCTTC.

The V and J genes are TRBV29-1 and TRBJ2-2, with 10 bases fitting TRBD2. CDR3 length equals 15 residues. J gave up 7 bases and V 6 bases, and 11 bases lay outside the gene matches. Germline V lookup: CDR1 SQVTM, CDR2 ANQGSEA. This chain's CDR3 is CSVSDGAGGNGELFF. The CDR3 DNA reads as TGCAGCGTCTCCGATGGAGCGGGGGGGAACGGGGAGCTGTTTTTT.

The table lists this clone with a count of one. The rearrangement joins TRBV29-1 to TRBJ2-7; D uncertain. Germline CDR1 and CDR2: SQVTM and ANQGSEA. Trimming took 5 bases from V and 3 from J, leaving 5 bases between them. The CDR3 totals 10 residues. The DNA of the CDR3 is TGCAGCGTTAGAGACTACGAGCAGTACTTC. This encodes CSVRDYEQYF.

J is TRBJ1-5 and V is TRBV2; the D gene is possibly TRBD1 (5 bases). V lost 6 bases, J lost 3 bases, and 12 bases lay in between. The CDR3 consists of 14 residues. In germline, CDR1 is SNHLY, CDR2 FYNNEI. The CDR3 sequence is CASRSDRYNQPQHF. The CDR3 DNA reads TGTGCCAGCAGATCAGACAGATACAATCAGCCCCAGCATTTT.

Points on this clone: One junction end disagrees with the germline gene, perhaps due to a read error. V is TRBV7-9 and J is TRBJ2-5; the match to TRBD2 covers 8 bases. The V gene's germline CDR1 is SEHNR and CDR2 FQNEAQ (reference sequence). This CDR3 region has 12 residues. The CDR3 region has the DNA TGTGCCAGCAGAAATGCAGCGGGGGAGGCTCACTTC. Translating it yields CASRNAAGEAHF.

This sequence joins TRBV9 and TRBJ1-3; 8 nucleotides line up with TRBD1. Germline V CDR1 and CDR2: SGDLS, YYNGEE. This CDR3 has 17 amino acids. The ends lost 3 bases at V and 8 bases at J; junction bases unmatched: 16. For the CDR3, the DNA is TGTGCCAGCAGCGCAGAAACAGGGGGAAACTTTCGTGACACCATATATTTT. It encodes CASSAETGGNFRDTIYF.

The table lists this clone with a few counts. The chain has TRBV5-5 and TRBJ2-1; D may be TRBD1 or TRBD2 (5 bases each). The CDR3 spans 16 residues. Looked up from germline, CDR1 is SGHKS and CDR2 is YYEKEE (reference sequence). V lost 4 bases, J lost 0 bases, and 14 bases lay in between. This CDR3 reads CASSPLGANSYNEQFF. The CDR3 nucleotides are TGTGCCAGCAGCCCTCTCGGGGCCAACTCCTACAATGAGCAGTTCTTC.

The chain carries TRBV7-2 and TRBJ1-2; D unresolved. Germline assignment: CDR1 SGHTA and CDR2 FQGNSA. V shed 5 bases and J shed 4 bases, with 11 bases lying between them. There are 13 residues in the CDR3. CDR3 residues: CASSLGPLYGYTF. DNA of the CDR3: TGTGCCAGCAGCCTTGGACCCCTCTATGGCTACACCTTC.